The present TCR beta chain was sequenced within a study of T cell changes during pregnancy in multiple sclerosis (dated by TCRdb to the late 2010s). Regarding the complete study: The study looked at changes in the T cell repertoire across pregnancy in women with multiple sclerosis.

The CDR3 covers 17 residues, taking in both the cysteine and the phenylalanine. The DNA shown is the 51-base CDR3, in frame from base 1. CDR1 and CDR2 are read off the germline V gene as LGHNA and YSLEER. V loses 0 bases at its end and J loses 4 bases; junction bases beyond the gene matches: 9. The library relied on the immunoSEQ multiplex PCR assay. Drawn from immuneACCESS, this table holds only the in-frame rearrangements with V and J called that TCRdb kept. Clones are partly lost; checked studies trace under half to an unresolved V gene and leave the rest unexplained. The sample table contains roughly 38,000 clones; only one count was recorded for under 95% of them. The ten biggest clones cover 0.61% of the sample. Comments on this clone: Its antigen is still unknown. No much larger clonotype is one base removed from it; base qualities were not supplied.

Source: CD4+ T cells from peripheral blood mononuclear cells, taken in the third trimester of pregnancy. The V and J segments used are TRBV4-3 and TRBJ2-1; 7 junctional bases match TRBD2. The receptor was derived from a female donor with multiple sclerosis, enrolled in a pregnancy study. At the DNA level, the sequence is TGCGCCAGCAGCCAAGATCGGGCGGGGGTGTTATACAATGAGCAGTTCTTC. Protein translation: CASSQDRAGVLYNEQFF.